The rows below give T cell receptor beta chains drawn from one sample of a study of molecular identifiers for immune sequencing clone quantification. From the PCR reads, TCRdb called clonotypes with MiXCR, one entry per CDR3 protein. The sample lists about 300,000 distinct CDR3 sequences; 20% to 25% were seen once. Sequencing used naive CD8+ T cells from blood, with Jurkat cell RNA spiked in. Receptors were obtained from a human donor in good health. Some libraries in this study had Jurkat cell RNA spiked in. The CDR3 runs from the conserved cysteine through the conserved F or W. The D gene is left open where the match is weak. Expanded clones get a size class; other rows say once, few or many, or leave the size out.

>TRBJ1-1|-|TRBV7-3|many|13
CASSLGESTEAFF
TGTGCCAGCAGCTTAGGCGAGAGCACTGAAGCTTTCTTT
>TRBJ2-2|TRBD1|TRBV4-1|-|15
CASSRGQGRAGELFF
TGCGCCAGCAGCCGCGGACAGGGGAGGGCCGGGGAGCTGTTTTTT
>TRBJ1-1|-|TRBV4-3|many|13
CASSQDEAHGAFF
TGCGCCAGCAGCCAAGATGAGGCCCACGGGGCTTTCTTT
>TRBJ2-1|TRBD2|TRBV28|-|17
CASSLWTSGSESDEQFF
TGTGCCAGCAGTTTGTGGACTAGCGGGAGTGAGTCGGATGAGCAGTTCTTC
>TRBJ2-7|-|TRBV6-5|few|13
CASRPSISYEQYF
TGTGCCAGCAGGCCTTCGATCTCCTACGAGCAGTACTTC
>TRBJ1-5|-|TRBV19|-|12
CAAQGYGQPQHF
TGTGCCGCTCAGGGGTATGGACAGCCCCAGCATTTT
>TRBJ2-7|-|TRBV28|many|13
CASSSKQGYEQYF
TGTGCCAGCAGTTCGAAACAGGGCTACGAGCAGTACTTC
>TRBJ1-1|-|TRBV7-9|few|14
CASSSGVGETEAFF
TGTGCCAGCAGCTCAGGCGTAGGGGAGACTGAAGCTTTCTTT
>TRBJ2-3|-|TRBV13|-|15
CASSLLQGYTDTQYF
TGTGCCAGCAGCTTATTGCAGGGTTACACAGATACGCAGTATTTT
>TRBJ2-7|-|TRBV5-1|few|17
CASSPLVKQTASYGQYF
TGCGCCAGCAGCCCCTTGGTCAAGCAGACAGCCTCCTACGGGCAGTACTTC